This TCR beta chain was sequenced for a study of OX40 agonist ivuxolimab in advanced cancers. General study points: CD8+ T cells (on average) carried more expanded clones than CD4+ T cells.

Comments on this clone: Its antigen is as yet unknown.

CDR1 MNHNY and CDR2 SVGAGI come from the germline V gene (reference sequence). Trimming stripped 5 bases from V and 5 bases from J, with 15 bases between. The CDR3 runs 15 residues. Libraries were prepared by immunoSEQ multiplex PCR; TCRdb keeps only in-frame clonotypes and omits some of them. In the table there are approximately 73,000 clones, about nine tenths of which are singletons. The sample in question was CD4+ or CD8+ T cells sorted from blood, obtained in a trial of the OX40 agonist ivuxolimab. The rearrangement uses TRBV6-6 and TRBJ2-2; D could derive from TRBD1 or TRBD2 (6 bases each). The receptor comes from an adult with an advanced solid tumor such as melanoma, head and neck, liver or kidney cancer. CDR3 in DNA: TGTGCCAGCAGTGGGGGGCTAGTTGGAACCGGGGAGCTGTTTTTT. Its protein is CASSGGLVGTGELFF.